The 20 T cell receptor beta chains listed next were all sequenced from one sample in a study of identical twins. TCRdb independently ran MiXCR on the 5' RACE reads; one entry per CDR3 protein. The repertoire holds more than 400,000 distinct CDR3 sequences, with 12% to 15% as singletons. These same records also appear under a second study, on yellow fever vaccine responses in identical twins.

Sequenced sample: CD4+ T cells sorted from blood. These receptor sequences come from a young woman in good health.

There are a few counts of this clonotype. V gene TRBV28 combines with J gene TRBJ1-1; D unclear. CDR1 and CDR2 (germline): MDHEN, SYDVKM. The CDR3 runs 12 residues. The V and J ends lost 5 bases and 1 base respectively, with 5 bases between them. CDR3 loop: CASSGRNTEAFF. CDR3 sequence (DNA): TGTGCCAGCAGTGGCCGGAACACTGAAGCTTTCTTT. Based on the CDR3 plus reference TRBV28 and TRBJ1-1, the full variable domain is DVKVTQSSRYLVKRTGEKVFLECVQDMDHENMFWYRQDPGLGLRLIYFSYDVKMKEKGDIPEGYSVSREKKERFSLILESASTNQTSMYLCASSGRNTEAFFGQGTRLTVV.

The V gene is TRBV6-1, the J gene TRBJ1-5, with 7 bases matching TRBD1. The CDR3 consists of 13 residues. The ends lost 6 bases at V and 6 bases at J; junction bases unmatched: 5. CDR1 and CDR2 from the germline V gene are MNHNS and SASEGT. DNA of the CDR3: TGTGCCAGCAGGAGGGGGCAGGGTCAGCCCCAGCATTTT. Its protein is CASRRGQGQPQHF.

This clonotype has more than one count but fewer than ten. The genes are TRBV20-1 and TRBJ2-3, with unresolved D. The CDR3 has 13 amino acids. V was trimmed by 0 bases and J by 7 bases, leaving 11 bases between them. Germline loops: CDR1 DFQATT, CDR2 SNEGSKA (reference sequence). The CDR3 DNA follows: TGCAGTGCTAGAGATAGTACTAAGAATACGCAGTATTTT. Its protein is CSARDSTKNTQYF.

This clonotype has more than one count but fewer than ten. The J gene is TRBJ2-2, the V gene TRBV3-1, with 10 bases identical to TRBD2. The V and J ends lost 6 bases and 1 base, in that order; junction bases with no gene match: 5. Per germline, CDR1 LGHDT and CDR2 YNNKEL (reference sequence). The CDR3 extends over 16 amino acids. The CDR3 spells CASRLIAGGNTGELFF. The CDR3 bases are TGTGCCAGCAGGTTGATAGCGGGGGGGAACACCGGGGAGCTGTTTTTT.

A few counts support this clonotype. The chain couples TRBV7-2 to TRBJ1-1, with D perhaps matching TRBD1 (5 bases). V lost 1 base and J lost 0, with 15 bases in between. The CDR3 extends over 17 amino acids. From germline, CDR1 is SGHTA and CDR2 FQGNSA. The CDR3 DNA is TGTGCCAGCAGCTTAGGGGGGGGGAGGGTGATGAACACTGAAGCTTTCTTT. It encodes CASSLGGGRVMNTEAFF.

V and J are TRBV28 and TRBJ2-7, with 7 bases aligning to TRBD2. The CDR3 contains 14 residues. Germline V gene lookup returns CDR1 MDHEN and CDR2 SYDVKM. V shed 3 bases and J 3 bases; nucleotides not matched to a gene: 5. The CDR3 nucleotides are TGTGCCAGCAGTTTGGCGGGGGTAAGCTACGAGCAGTACTTC. Translated, it gives CASSLAGVSYEQYF.

This clonotype turned up a few times. The chain uses TRBV7-2 and TRBJ2-2; D is possibly TRBD1 (6 bases). V shed 5 bases and J shed 1 base, with 14 bases lying between them. Germline assignment: CDR1 SGHTA and CDR2 FQGNSA. CDR3 length: 16 amino acids. Written as DNA, the CDR3 is TGTGCCAGCAGCCGCTTGGACAGAATGAACACCGGGGAGCTGTTTTTT. Protein product: CASSRLDRMNTGELFF.

The chain joins TRBV18 to TRBJ2-7; 10 nucleotides match TRBD1. Germline V lookup: CDR1 KGHSH, CDR2 LQKENI. Trimming removed 3 bases from V and 5 bases from J; junction bases left unmatched: 4. This CDR3 region has 14 residues. CDR3 residues: CASSPGQGIDEQYV. CDR3 DNA: TGTGCCAGCTCACCGGGACAGGGGATCGACGAGCAGTACGTC.

This clonotype was found many times. The rearrangement joins TRBV7-6 to TRBJ2-2; a weak D match, TRBD2 (6 bases). CDR1 and CDR2 from the germline V gene are SGHVS and FNYEAQ. This CDR3 spans 12 amino acids. V dropped 10 bases and J dropped 4 bases, with 10 bases sitting between them. In DNA form, the CDR3 reads TGTGCCACTTTGGGGGGCACCGGGGAGCTGTTTTTT. Protein sequence: CATLGGTGELFF.

This clonotype was seen only a few times. J is TRBJ2-5 and V is TRBV10-3; TRBD2 matches 8 bases. The germline gives CDR1 ENHRY, CDR2 SYGVKD. Trimming took 2 bases from V and 2 from J; bases not matched to a gene: 7. CDR3 length equals 16 residues. The CDR3, as DNA: TGTGCCATCAGTGAGGCGAGTCCGGGGGGGCAAGAGACCCAGTACTTC. It is translated as CAISEASPGGQETQYF.

This chain uses TRBV6-1 with TRBJ2-5, with 8 bases lining up with TRBD1. CDR1 is MNHNS and CDR2 is SASEGT in the germline V gene. Losses at the gene ends were 6 bases for V and 1 base for J; bases not matched to a gene: 4. The CDR3 has 14 amino acids. CDR3: CASRPTGAQETQYF. For the CDR3, the DNA is TGTGCCAGCAGACCGACAGGGGCCCAAGAGACCCAGTACTTC.

The rearrangement links TRBV6-4 to TRBJ2-1, with a possible D match to TRBD2 (6 bases). This CDR3 comprises 14 residues. Germline V gene sequence: CDR1 MRHNA, CDR2 SNTAGT. V was trimmed by 4 bases and J by 8 bases, leaving 15 bases between them. The CDR3 protein is CASSGGDGVDEQFF. As DNA, the CDR3 is TGTGCCAGCAGTGGGGGGGACGGGGTTGATGAGCAGTTCTTC.

This clonotype was seen many times. This chain connects TRBV5-1 to TRBJ1-1, with 7 bases fitting TRBD1. From germline, CDR1 is SGHRS and CDR2 YFSETQ. The CDR3 has 12 amino acids. The V and J ends lost 4 bases and 6 bases, in that order; junction bases with no gene match: 3. The CDR3 bases are TGCGCCAGCAGCCTCCAGGGGGCTGAAGCTTTCTTT. Its translation: CASSLQGAEAFF.

This chain connects TRBV12-3 or TRBV12-4 to TRBJ1-5; 9 nucleotides line up with TRBD1. The CDR3 loop spans 15 amino acids. The V gene end was trimmed by 3 bases and the J gene end by 2 bases; junction bases not matched to a gene: 2. The CDR3 protein is CASSFRTGGNQPQHF. The CDR3 DNA reads TGTGCCAGCAGTTTTCGGACAGGGGGCAATCAGCCCCAGCATTTT.

V gene TRBV20-1 combines with J gene TRBJ2-1; D not certain. Trimming stripped 3 bases from V and 8 bases from J, with 26 bases between. The CDR3 runs 17 residues. Germline values: CDR1 DFQATT, CDR2 SNEGSKA (reference sequence). CDR3 amino acids: CSASVTTASPRRDEQFF. DNA for the CDR3: TGCAGTGCTAGTGTGACGACCGCGAGCCCCCGGCGCGATGAGCAGTTCTTC.

The chain is built from TRBV3-1 and TRBJ2-1; D not resolved. Trimming left V 1 base short and J 10 bases short, with 14 bases between. The germline CDR1 and CDR2 sequences are LGHDT and YNNKEL (reference sequence). CDR3 length: 14 residues. The CDR3 nucleotides are TGTGCCAGCAGCCAAGCCTTGAGACCGCGAGAGCAGTTCTTC. The encoded protein is CASSQALRPREQFF.

V is TRBV7-9 and J is TRBJ1-6, with 9 positions matching TRBD1. V gave up 5 bases and J gave up 9 bases; unmatched junction bases: 8. There are 15 residues in the CDR3. CDR1 SEHNR and CDR2 FQNEAQ come from the germline V gene (reference sequence). The CDR3 region is CASSPTGGASSPLHF. The CDR3 bases are TGTGCCAGCAGCCCGACAGGGGGAGCCTCTTCACCCCTCCACTTT. Full variable domain (missing parts from reference TRBV7-9 and TRBJ1-6): DTGVSQNPRHKITKRGQNVTFRCDPISEHNRLYWYRQTLGQGPEFLTYFQNEAQLEKSRLLSDRFSAERPKGSFSTLEIQRTEQGDSAMYLCASSPTGGASSPLHFGNGTRLTVT.

This clonotype was observed a handful of times. The rearrangement links TRBV7-7 to TRBJ2-7; 10 nucleotides align to TRBD1. CDR3 length: 13 residues. V shed 1 base, J shed 7 bases, and the junction held 1 base outside the gene matches. The germline gives CDR1 SSHAT, CDR2 FNYEAQ (reference sequence). CDR3 sequence reads: CASSLGTGGEQYF. As DNA, the CDR3 is TGTGCCAGCAGCTTAGGGACAGGGGGGGAGCAGTACTTC.

This clonotype has only a few counts. The chain carries TRBV5-6 and TRBJ2-7; 7 nucleotides match TRBD1. The CDR3 runs 14 residues. Germline V gene sequence: CDR1 SGHDT, CDR2 YYEEEE. Trimming took 4 bases from V and 3 from J; bases not matched to a gene: 7. The CDR3 spells CASSIQDRFYEQYV. CDR3 nucleotide sequence: TGTGCCAGCAGCATCCAGGACAGGTTCTACGAGCAGTACGTC.

The CDR3 loop reads CATSDLSGNGYTF. The CDR3 DNA is TGTGCCACCAGTGATTTGTCCGGGAATGGCTACACCTTC. This chain uses TRBV24-1 with TRBJ1-2; D remains ambiguous. Germline loops: CDR1 KGHDR, CDR2 SFDVKD. V was trimmed by 0 bases and J by 6 bases, leaving 7 bases between them. The CDR3 covers 13 residues.